This T cell receptor (beta chain) stems from a study of blood T cell repertoires in COVID-19. The wider study: Samples of COVID-19 (acute and convalescent) were obtained from the United States, Italy and Spain.

Recruited during active infection, patients (from Seattle) were subsequently followed longitudinally. A few counts support this clone. Original analysis: Scientists estimated how many nucleated cells there were by amplifying reference gene primers. Libraries were prepared by immunoSEQ multiplex PCR; TCRdb keeps only in-frame clonotypes and omits some of them. V, J and clone size derive from that table, while D and trimming were established from the DNA sequence. The data contain 270,000 or so clones, just under 90% of them seen just once; the ten biggest clones take up approximately 12%. Trimming took 2 bases from V and 3 from J; bases not matched to a gene: 12. This CDR3 spans 18 amino acids. The germline V gene encodes CDR1 SEHNR and CDR2 FQNEAQ (reference sequence).

The chain is built from TRBV7-9 and TRBJ1-1, with TRBD1 matching 10 bases. Sequencing was carried out using peripheral blood. The origin of this receptor is a woman aged 25 to 39 with COVID-19, enrolled during active disease. The CDR3 loop is CASSLTTGGWVGDTEAFF. CDR3 in DNA: TGTGCCAGCAGCTTAACGACAGGGGGCTGGGTTGGTGACACTGAAGCTTTCTTT. Full variable domain (missing parts from reference TRBV7-9 and TRBJ1-1): DTGVSQNPRHKITKRGQNVTFRCDPISEHNRLYWYRQTLGQGPEFLTYFQNEAQLEKSRLLSDRFSAERPKGSFSTLEIQRTEQGDSAMYLCASSLTTGGWVGDTEAFFGQGTRLTVV.